The entry below describes one TCR beta chain. The data originate from a study of blood T cell repertoires in COVID-19. About the study: Sites across the United States, Italy and Spain contributed samples from acute and convalescent COVID-19. The analysed material was cDNA or gDNA that came from T cells, B-cell-depleted T cells, or PBMCs.

This CDR3 spans 15 amino acids. Germline CDR1 reads SGHNT; CDR2 reads YYREEE (reference sequence). V lost 0 bases and J 0 bases, leaving 10 bases between the germline ends. Methods used by the authors: Nucleated cell counts were estimated from reference gene primer amplification. Profiled with immunoSEQ multiplex PCR; TCRdb holds only in-frame clones, not every one. Clone size and V and J calls were adopted from that table, with D and trimming inferred from the DNA. The sample lists 70,000 or so clones; about four fifths were seen once. This sequence originates from a human donor in a cohort sampled during active COVID-19. Sequenced: peripheral blood. This chain connects TRBV5-4 to TRBJ2-7; TRBD1 might be the D (7 bases). CDR3 DNA sequence: TGTGCCAGCAGCTTGGGCGGGACAGACTCCTACGAGCAGTACTTC. This sequence encodes CASSLGGTDSYEQYF.